This T cell receptor (beta chain) was recorded in a study of T cell responses to AZD1222 COVID-19 vaccine. Study conclusions and caveats: The donors showed a predominance of white British ancestry and of females, with possible underestimation of clonal diversity.

Repertoires were generated with immunoSEQ multiplex PCR, while TCRdb's copy carries only in-frame clones and drops some. The repertoire holds about 110,000 clones, with around 83% as singletons. The CDR3 totals 15 residues. Germline V gene sequence: CDR1 GTSNPN, CDR2 SVGIG (reference sequence). V lost 7 bases to trimming and J lost 8 bases, with 26 bases between them. A remark on this clone: Its antigen is unidentified.

This TCR was sampled from an adult in good health. The chain has TRBV30 and TRBJ1-2; D not certain. The source material was peripheral blood, sampled on day 0 of AZD1222 vaccination. The CDR3 coding sequence is TGTGCCTCCGAAGCCCGGAGAAGGGTTGTAATGGGCTACACCTTC. Its protein product is CASEARRRVVMGYTF.